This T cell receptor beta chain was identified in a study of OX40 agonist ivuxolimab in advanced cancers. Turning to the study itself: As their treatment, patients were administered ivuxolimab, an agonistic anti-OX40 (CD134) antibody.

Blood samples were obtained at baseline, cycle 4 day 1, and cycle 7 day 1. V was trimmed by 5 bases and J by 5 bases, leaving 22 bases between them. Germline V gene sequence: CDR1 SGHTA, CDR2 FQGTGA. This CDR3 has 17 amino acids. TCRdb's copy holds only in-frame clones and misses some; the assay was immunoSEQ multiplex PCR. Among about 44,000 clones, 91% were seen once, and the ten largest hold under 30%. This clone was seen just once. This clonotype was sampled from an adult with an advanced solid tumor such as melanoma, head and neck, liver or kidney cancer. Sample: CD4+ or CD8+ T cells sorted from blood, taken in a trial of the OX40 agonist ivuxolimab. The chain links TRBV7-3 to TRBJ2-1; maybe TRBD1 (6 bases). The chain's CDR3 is CASSPTGTTRIHNEQFF. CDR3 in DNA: TGTGCCAGCAGCCCTACAGGGACGACTCGGATCCACAATGAGCAGTTCTTC. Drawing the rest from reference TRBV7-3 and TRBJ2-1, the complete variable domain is GAGVSQTPSNKVTEKGKYVELRCDPISGHTALYWYRQSLGQGPEFLIYFQGTGAADDSGLPNDRFFAVRPEGSVSTLKIQRTERGDSAVYLCASSPTGTTRIHNEQFFGPGTRLTVL.